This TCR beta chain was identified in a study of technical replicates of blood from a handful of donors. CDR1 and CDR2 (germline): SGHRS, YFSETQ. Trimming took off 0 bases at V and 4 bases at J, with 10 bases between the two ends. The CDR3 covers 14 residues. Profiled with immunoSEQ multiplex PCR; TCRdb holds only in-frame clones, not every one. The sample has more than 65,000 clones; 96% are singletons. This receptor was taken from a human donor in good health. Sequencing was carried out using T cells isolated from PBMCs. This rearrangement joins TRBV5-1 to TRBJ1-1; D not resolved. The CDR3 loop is CASSLGAEITEAFF. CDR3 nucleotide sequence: TGCGCCAGCAGCTTGGGAGCTGAGATCACTGAAGCTTTCTTT.